Reported below is one T cell receptor (beta chain). J gave up 5 bases and V 3 bases, and 5 bases lay outside the gene matches. This CDR3 has 15 amino acids. Germline V gene sequence: CDR1 KGHSH, CDR2 LQKENI. This entry is derived from a study of shared clonotypes between healthy human individuals. Libraries were prepared by immunoSEQ multiplex PCR; TCRdb keeps only in-frame clonotypes and omits some of them. The repertoire includes approximately 2.4 million clones, nearly 97% of them detected once, and around 0.13% sits in the top ten. The sample consisted of naive CD4+ T cells sorted from blood. Subset described: CD45RA+ positively selected. The chain recombines TRBV18 with TRBJ2-5; 11 bases line up with TRBD1. The source of this sequence is a man younger than 30 in good health. In nucleotides, the CDR3 is TGTGCCAGCTCACCGAGGACAGGGGGCGGGGAGACCCAGTACTTC. Translation: CASSPRTGGGETQYF.